The count of the clone carrying this TCR beta chain is one. In the authors' workflow: Reference gene primer amplification gave estimated nucleated cell counts. This table comes from immunoSEQ multiplex PCR, and its TCRdb copy is limited to in-frame clones, with some not included. V, J and clone size are those of that table, while D and trimming were read from the DNA. Here the sample spans 200,000 or so clones, about 85% being singletons. These data come from a study of blood T cell repertoires in COVID-19. Study background: From the United States, Italy and Spain came samples of acute and convalescent COVID-19. Sources were T cells, B-cell-depleted T cells, or PBMCs; the material itself was cDNA or gDNA.

The CDR3 totals 14 residues. Germline V lookup: CDR1 MNHEY, CDR2 SMNVEV (reference sequence). Losses at the gene ends were 6 bases for V and 6 bases for J; bases not matched to a gene: 8. The sequence came from a woman aged 60-70 years who had recovered from COVID-19. The sequenced sample consisted of peripheral blood. This rearrangement joins TRBV27 to TRBJ1-5; 7 bases agree with TRBD1. As DNA, the CDR3 is TGTGCCAGCAGCTACCGAGGGGGCCTTCAGCCCCAGCATTTT. Its translation: CASSYRGGLQPQHF.